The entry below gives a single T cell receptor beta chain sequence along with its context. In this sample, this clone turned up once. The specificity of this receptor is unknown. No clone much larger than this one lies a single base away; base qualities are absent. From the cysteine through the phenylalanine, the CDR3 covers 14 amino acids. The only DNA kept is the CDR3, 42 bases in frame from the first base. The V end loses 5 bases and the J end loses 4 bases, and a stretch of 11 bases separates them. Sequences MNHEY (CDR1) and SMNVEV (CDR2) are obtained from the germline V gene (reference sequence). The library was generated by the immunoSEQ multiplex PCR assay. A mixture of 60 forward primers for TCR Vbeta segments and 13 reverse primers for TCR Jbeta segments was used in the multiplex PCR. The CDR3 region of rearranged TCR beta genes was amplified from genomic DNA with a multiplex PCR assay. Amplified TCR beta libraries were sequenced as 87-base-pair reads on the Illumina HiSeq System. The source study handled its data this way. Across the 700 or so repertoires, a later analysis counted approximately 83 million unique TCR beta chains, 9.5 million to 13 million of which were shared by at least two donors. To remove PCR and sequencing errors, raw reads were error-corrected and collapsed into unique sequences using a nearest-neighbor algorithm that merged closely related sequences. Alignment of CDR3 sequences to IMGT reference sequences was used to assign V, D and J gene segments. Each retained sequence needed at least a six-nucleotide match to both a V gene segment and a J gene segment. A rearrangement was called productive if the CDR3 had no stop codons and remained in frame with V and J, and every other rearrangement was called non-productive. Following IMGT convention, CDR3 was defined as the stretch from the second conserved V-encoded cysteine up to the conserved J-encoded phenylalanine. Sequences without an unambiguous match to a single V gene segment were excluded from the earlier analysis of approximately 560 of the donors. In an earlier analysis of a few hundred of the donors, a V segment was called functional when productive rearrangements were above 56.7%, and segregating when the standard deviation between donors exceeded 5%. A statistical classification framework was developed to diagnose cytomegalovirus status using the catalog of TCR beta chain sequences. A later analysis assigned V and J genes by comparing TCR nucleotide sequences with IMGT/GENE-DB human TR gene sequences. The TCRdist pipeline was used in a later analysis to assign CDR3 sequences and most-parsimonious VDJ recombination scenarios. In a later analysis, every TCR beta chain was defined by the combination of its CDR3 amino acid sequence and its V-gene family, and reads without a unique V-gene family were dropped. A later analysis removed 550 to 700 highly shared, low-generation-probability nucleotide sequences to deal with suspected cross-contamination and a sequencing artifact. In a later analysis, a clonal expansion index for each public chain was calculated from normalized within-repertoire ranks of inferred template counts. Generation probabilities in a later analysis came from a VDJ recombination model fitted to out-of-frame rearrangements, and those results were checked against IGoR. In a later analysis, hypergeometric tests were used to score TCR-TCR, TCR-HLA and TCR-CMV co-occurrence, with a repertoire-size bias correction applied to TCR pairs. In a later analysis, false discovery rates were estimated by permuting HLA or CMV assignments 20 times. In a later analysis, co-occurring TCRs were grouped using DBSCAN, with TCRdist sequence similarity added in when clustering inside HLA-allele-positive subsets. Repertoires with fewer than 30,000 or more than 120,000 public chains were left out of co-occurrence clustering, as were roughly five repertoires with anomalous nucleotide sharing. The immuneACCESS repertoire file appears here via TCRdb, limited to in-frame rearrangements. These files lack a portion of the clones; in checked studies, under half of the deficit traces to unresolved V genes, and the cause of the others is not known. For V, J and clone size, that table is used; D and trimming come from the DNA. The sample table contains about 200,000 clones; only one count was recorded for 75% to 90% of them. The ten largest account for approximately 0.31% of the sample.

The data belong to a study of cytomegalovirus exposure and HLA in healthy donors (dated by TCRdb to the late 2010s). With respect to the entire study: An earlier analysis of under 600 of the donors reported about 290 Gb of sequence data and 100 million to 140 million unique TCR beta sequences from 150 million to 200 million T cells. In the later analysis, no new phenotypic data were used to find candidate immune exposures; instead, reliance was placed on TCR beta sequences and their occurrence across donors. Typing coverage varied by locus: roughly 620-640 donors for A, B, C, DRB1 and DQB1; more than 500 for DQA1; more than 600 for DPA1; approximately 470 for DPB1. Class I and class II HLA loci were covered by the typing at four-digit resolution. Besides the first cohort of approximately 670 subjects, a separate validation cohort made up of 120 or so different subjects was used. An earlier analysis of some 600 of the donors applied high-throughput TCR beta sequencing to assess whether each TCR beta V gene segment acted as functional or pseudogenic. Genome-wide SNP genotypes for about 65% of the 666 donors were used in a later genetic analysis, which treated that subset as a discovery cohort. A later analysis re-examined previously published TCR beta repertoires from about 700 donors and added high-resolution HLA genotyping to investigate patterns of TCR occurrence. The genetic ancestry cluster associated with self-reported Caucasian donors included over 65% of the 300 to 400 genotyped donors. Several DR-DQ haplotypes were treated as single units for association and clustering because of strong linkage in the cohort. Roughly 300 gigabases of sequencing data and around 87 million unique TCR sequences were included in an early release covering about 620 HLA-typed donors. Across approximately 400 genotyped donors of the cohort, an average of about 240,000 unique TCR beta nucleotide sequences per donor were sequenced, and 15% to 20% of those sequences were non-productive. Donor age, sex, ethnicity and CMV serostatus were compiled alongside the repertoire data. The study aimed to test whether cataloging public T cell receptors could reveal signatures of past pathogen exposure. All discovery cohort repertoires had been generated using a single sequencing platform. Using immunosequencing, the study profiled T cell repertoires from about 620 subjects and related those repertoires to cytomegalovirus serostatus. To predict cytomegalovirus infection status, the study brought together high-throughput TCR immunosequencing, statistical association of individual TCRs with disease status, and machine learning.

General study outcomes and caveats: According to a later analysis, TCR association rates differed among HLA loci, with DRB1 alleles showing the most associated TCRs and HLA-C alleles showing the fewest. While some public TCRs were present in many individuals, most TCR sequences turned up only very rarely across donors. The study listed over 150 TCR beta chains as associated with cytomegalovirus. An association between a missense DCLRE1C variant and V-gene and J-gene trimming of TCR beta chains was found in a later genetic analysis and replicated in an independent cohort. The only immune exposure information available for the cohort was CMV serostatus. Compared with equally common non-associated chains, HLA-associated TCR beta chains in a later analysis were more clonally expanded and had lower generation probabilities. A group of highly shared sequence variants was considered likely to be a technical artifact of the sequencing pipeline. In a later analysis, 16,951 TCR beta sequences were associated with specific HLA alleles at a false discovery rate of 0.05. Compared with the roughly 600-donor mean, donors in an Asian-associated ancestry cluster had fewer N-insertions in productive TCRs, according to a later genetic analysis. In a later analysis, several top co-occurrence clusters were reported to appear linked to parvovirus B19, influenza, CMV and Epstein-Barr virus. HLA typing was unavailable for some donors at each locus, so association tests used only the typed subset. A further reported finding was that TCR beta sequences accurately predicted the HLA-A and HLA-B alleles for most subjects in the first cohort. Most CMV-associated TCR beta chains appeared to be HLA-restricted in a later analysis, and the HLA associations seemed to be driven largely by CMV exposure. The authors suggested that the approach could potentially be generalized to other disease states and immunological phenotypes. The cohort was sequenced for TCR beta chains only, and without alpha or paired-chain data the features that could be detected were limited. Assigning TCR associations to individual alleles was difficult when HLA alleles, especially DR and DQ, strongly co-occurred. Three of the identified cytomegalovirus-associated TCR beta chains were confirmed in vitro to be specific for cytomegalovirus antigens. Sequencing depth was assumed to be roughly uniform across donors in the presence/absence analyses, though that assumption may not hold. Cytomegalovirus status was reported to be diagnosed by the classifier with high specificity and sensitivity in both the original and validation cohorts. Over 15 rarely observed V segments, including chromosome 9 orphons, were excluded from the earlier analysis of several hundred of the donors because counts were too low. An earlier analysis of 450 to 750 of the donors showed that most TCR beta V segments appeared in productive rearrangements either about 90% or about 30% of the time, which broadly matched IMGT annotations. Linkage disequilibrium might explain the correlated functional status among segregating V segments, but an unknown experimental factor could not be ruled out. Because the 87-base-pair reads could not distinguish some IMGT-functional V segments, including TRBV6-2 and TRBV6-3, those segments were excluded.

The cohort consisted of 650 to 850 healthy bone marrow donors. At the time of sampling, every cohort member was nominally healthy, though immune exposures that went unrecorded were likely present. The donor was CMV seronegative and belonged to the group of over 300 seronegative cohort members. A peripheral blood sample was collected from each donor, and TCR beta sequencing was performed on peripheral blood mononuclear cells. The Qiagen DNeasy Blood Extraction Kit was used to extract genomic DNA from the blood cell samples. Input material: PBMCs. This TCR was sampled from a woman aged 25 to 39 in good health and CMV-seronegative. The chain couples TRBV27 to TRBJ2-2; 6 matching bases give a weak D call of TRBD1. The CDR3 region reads CASSRTGITGELFF. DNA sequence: TGTGCCAGCAGTAGAACAGGGATCACCGGGGAGCTGTTTTTT.